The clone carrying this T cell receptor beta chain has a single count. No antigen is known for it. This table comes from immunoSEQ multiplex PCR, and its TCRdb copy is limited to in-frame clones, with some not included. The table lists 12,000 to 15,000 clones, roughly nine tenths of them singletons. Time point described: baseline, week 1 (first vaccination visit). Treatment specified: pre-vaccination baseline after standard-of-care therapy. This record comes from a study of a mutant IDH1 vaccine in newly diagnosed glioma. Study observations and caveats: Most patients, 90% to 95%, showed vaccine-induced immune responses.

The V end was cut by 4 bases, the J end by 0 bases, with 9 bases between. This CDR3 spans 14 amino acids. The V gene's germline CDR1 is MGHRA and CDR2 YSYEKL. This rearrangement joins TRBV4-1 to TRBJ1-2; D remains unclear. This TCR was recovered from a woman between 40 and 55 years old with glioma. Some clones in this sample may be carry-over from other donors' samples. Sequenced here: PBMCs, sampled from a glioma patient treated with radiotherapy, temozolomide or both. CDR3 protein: CASSRGETNYGYTF. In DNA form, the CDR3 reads TGCGCCAGCAGCCGTGGGGAGACTAACTATGGCTACACCTTC.